A selection of T cell receptor beta chains follows, all from one sample in a study of blood T cell repertoires in COVID-19. Profiled with immunoSEQ multiplex PCR; TCRdb holds only in-frame clones, not every one. The sample has more than 95,000 clones; less than 95% are singletons. Sequences were obtained from peripheral blood. The receptors were sampled from a human donor with active COVID-19. The donor label of this sample is uncertain. Each CDR3 is given with its conserved first and last residue. D genes are given only for firm matches. A row's size may be missing; if present it is once, few, many or a size class.

TGTGCCAGCAGCCCCAGATCACAGACCCAAGAGACCCAGTACTTC	CASSPRSQTQETQYF	TRBV3-1/TRBV3-2	TRBJ2-5	NA	NA
TGCGCCAGCAGCTTGGCGGGACAGAGCAACACTGAAGCTTTCTTT	CASSLAGQSNTEAFF	TRBV5-1	TRBJ1-1	TRBD1	NA
TGTGCCAGCAGCCACCAGAATGTTGAAGCTTTCTTT	CASSHQNVEAFF	TRBV5-5	TRBJ1-1	NA	NA
TGCAGTGCTAGTTCTAGGCGGGGAAACACAGATACGCAGTATTTT	CSASSRRGNTDTQYF	TRBV20-1	TRBJ2-3	NA	NA
TGTGCCAGCAGTCCTGAATTGGGACAGGGGGCATCGGACTATGGCTACACCTTC	CASSPELGQGASDYGYTF	TRBV27	TRBJ1-2	TRBD1	NA
TGTGCCAGCAGTGTACTGACAGGGGATGGTGGCTACACCTTC	CASSVLTGDGGYTF	TRBV6-2/TRBV6-3	TRBJ1-2	TRBD1	once
TGTGCCAGCAGCCGTAGCGGGGGCTATTACAATGAGCAGTTCTTC	CASSRSGGYYNEQFF	TRBV5-6	TRBJ2-1	TRBD2	NA
TGCGCCAGCAGCCCCGGGGGGGTGTACAATGAGCAGTTCTTC	CASSPGGVYNEQFF	TRBV5-1	TRBJ2-1	TRBD2	NA
TGTGCCATCAGTGACCGCTCAGTCCCGGGACAGGCGATGGGGGGCTACGAGCAGTACTTC	CAISDRSVPGQAMGGYEQYF	TRBV10-3	TRBJ2-7	TRBD1	NA
TGTGCCAGCAGTCAGGCACAGGGGTTACAACGGGACACTGAAGCTTTCTTT	CASSQAQGLQRDTEAFF	TRBV7-8	TRBJ1-1	TRBD1	NA
TGTGCCAGCTCACCCGACGGAGCTAGCAATCAGCCCCAGCATTTT	CASSPDGASNQPQHF	TRBV18	TRBJ1-5	NA	NA
TGCGCCAGCAGCCAAGATCTAGGGGGTAGCTCGAGTACCGGGGAGCTGTTTTTT	CASSQDLGGSSSTGELFF	TRBV4-1	TRBJ2-2	NA	NA
TGTGCCAGCAGCTTAGGGCCTAGCGGGGGTATCTCCTACGAGCAGTACTTC	CASSLGPSGGISYEQYF	TRBV5-4	TRBJ2-7	TRBD2	NA
TGTGCCACGGCCTTCGGACAACGGGGCACAGATACGCAGTATTTT	CATAFGQRGTDTQYF	TRBV15	TRBJ2-3	NA	NA
TGCGCCAGCAGTCAAAAGGGCAGGGTGAGGGAGACCCAGTACTTC	CASSQKGRVRETQYF	TRBV23-1	TRBJ2-5	NA	NA
TGTGCCAGTAGTCAACCGGGACAGGCCTACTACGAGCAGTACTTC	CASSQPGQAYYEQYF	TRBV19	TRBJ2-7	TRBD1	NA
TGCGCCAGCAGCCCGCGACTAGCGGGGGCGTACGAGCAGTACTTC	CASSPRLAGAYEQYF	TRBV5-1	TRBJ2-7	TRBD2	NA
TGTGCCAGCAGCTGGACAGGGGGCGCGCCCGGGGAGCTGTTTTTT	CASSWTGGAPGELFF	TRBV11-2	TRBJ2-2	TRBD1	NA
TGTGCCAGCAGCCGGGGATTAGGAAATGAAAAACTGTTTTTT	CASSRGLGNEKLFF	TRBV7-9	TRBJ1-4	NA	NA
TGTGCCAGCAGCCTGACTAGCGGGGGCCGCACAGATACGCAGTATTTT	CASSLTSGGRTDTQYF	TRBV9	TRBJ2-3	TRBD2	NA
TGTGCCAGCAGTGAATACGACTCGTCCGGGGAGTTCTTC	CASSEYDSSGEFF	TRBV6-1	TRBJ2-1	NA	NA
TGTGCCAGCAGTTACACGATGGGACAGAGCAATGAAAAACTGTTTTTT	CASSYTMGQSNEKLFF	TRBV6-6	TRBJ1-4	TRBD1	few